The rows below give T cell receptor beta chains drawn from one sample of a study of regulatory T cells in long-lasting Graves disease. TCRdb fed the multiplex PCR reads into MiXCR, producing one record per CDR3 protein. The sample yields a few hundred thousand distinct CDR3 sequences, more than 20% seen once. The sequencing used peripheral blood mononuclear cells (PBMCs), collected when the disease was refractory, from a patient treated with antithyroid drugs. The receptors come from a middle-aged woman with Graves disease. Both conserved end residues are part of each CDR3. D genes are given only for firm matches. Clone size appears in some rows only: once, few, many, or a class for an expanded clone.

d_call: .; clone_size: .; v_call: TRBV7-3; j_call: TRBJ2-5; cdr3_nt: TGTGCCAGCAGCTTATCCCCCGGGACCCAAGAGACCCAGTACTTC; cdr3_aa: CASSLSPGTQETQYF
d_call: .; clone_size: many; v_call: TRBV3-1; j_call: TRBJ1-1; cdr3_nt: TGTGCCAGCAGCCAAGAACGGAGCACTGAAGCTTTCTTT; cdr3_aa: CASSQERSTEAFF
d_call: .; clone_size: .; v_call: TRBV20-1; j_call: TRBJ1-1; cdr3_nt: TGCAGTGCCGCCGCACAGGGTGAAGCTTTCTTT; cdr3_aa: CSAAAQGEAFF
d_call: .; clone_size: many; v_call: TRBV28; j_call: TRBJ1-1; cdr3_nt: TGTGCCAGCAGCCCGCCGGACAGAAAGAACACTGAAGCTTTCTTT; cdr3_aa: CASSPPDRKNTEAFF
d_call: .; clone_size: .; v_call: TRBV28; j_call: TRBJ2-1; cdr3_nt: TGTGCCAGCAGTTTCGCGCGGAACAATGAGCAGTTCTTC; cdr3_aa: CASSFARNNEQFF
d_call: TRBD2; clone_size: .; v_call: TRBV11-2; j_call: TRBJ2-1; cdr3_nt: TGTGCCAGCAGCTTATTGGGAGCGGGAGGGCGGAGCAATGAGCAGTTCTTC; cdr3_aa: CASSLLGAGGRSNEQFF
d_call: .; clone_size: many; v_call: TRBV12-3/TRBV12-4; j_call: TRBJ2-2; cdr3_nt: TGTGCCAGCAGTCCAACCCTCGGGTTCGGGGAGCTGTTTTTT; cdr3_aa: CASSPTLGFGELFF
d_call: .; clone_size: many; v_call: TRBV10-3; j_call: TRBJ1-2; cdr3_nt: TGTGCCATCAGCCTCTCTGGGTTTGGTGGCTACACCTTC; cdr3_aa: CAISLSGFGGYTF
d_call: TRBD1; clone_size: many; v_call: TRBV6-1; j_call: TRBJ1-5; cdr3_nt: TGTGCCAGCAGGGGGACAGCGAATCAGCCCCAGCATTTT; cdr3_aa: CASRGTANQPQHF
d_call: .; clone_size: once; v_call: TRBV7-9; j_call: TRBJ2-7; cdr3_nt: TGTGCCAGCAGCTATTTCCTCTCCTACGAGCAGTACTTC; cdr3_aa: CASSYFLSYEQYF
d_call: TRBD1; clone_size: many; v_call: TRBV2; j_call: TRBJ2-2; cdr3_nt: TGTGCCAGCACCGGGACAGCCTCTAACACCGGGGAGCTGTTTTTT; cdr3_aa: CASTGTASNTGELFF
d_call: .; clone_size: .; v_call: TRBV5-1; j_call: TRBJ1-1; cdr3_nt: TGCGCCAGCAGCTTGATGCCGACAGGTCGCGGGGTGAACACTGAAGCTTTCTTT; cdr3_aa: CASSLMPTGRGVNTEAFF
d_call: .; clone_size: .; v_call: TRBV10-2; j_call: TRBJ1-2; cdr3_nt: TGCGCCAGCAGTGGAGGGAACTATGGCTACGCCTTC; cdr3_aa: CASSGGNYGYAF
d_call: TRBD1; clone_size: many; v_call: TRBV10-2; j_call: TRBJ2-7; cdr3_nt: TGCGCCACCCTCGGGGGACAGGTGAGCTCCTACGAGCAGTACTTC; cdr3_aa: CATLGGQVSSYEQYF
d_call: .; clone_size: .; v_call: TRBV12-3/TRBV12-4; j_call: TRBJ2-1; cdr3_nt: TGTGCCAGCAGCTTTAGGGCATGGGGACACCAGAGCTCCTACAATGAGCAGTTCTTC; cdr3_aa: CASSFRAWGHQSSYNEQFF
d_call: .; clone_size: many; v_call: TRBV5-5; j_call: TRBJ2-5; cdr3_nt: TGTGCCAGCAGCGCTGGGGTCCGAGAGACCCAGTACTTC; cdr3_aa: CASSAGVRETQYF
d_call: TRBD2; clone_size: many; v_call: TRBV19; j_call: TRBJ2-2; cdr3_nt: TGTGCCAGTAGTTTAGCGGGGACGAACACCGGGGAGCTGTTTTTT; cdr3_aa: CASSLAGTNTGELFF
d_call: TRBD1; clone_size: many; v_call: TRBV10-3; j_call: TRBJ2-7; cdr3_nt: TGTGCCATCAGTGAGTCGGTGATACAGGGGGTCTCTCCTCCCTACGAGCAGTACTTC; cdr3_aa: CAISESVIQGVSPPYEQYF
d_call: .; clone_size: .; v_call: TRBV13; j_call: TRBJ1-6; cdr3_nt: TGTGCCAGCAGCTTAAACCCCTTAAGGAGGCAGGACCATAATTCACCCCTCCACTTT; cdr3_aa: CASSLNPLRRQDHNSPLHF
d_call: .; clone_size: many; v_call: TRBV7-9; j_call: TRBJ1-1; cdr3_nt: TGTGCCAGCCACTCGTACTGGGCTGGCGACCTGAACACTGAAGCTTTCTTT; cdr3_aa: CASHSYWAGDLNTEAFF
d_call: .; clone_size: many; v_call: TRBV28; j_call: TRBJ1-1; cdr3_nt: TGTGCCAGCAGCCTTTTCCCGCCGGGAAAGAACACTGAAGCTTTCTTT; cdr3_aa: CASSLFPPGKNTEAFF
d_call: TRBD1; clone_size: .; v_call: TRBV6-1; j_call: TRBJ1-2; cdr3_nt: TGTGCCAGCAGCCGATCACAGGGGAGGCGGGCCTATGGCTACACCTTC; cdr3_aa: CASSRSQGRRAYGYTF
d_call: .; clone_size: few; v_call: TRBV6-1; j_call: TRBJ2-7; cdr3_nt: TGTGCCAGCAGCTACGACAGGGAGGACTACGAGCAGTACTTC; cdr3_aa: CASSYDREDYEQYF
d_call: .; clone_size: .; v_call: TRBV3-1; j_call: TRBJ1-4; cdr3_nt: TGTGCCAGCAGCCAGCTTAGGACAGTTAATGAAAAACTGTTTTTT; cdr3_aa: CASSQLRTVNEKLFF
d_call: TRBD2; clone_size: .; v_call: TRBV6-1; j_call: TRBJ2-3; cdr3_nt: TGTGCCAGCAGTCTAGCGGGAACCGCAATTGATACGCAGTATTTT; cdr3_aa: CASSLAGTAIDTQYF
d_call: .; clone_size: .; v_call: TRBV7-3; j_call: TRBJ1-5; cdr3_nt: TGTGCCAGCAGCCCCTCAGACGCTCAGCCCCAGCATTTT; cdr3_aa: CASSPSDAQPQHF
d_call: .; clone_size: many; v_call: TRBV6-1; j_call: TRBJ2-5; cdr3_nt: TGTGCCAGCCTCGAGGGCAGGGGAAGAGAGACCCAGTACTTC; cdr3_aa: CASLEGRGRETQYF